The 25 T cell receptor beta chains listed next were all sequenced from one sample in a study of shared clonotypes between healthy human individuals (TCRdb year 2020). The method behind the library was the immunoSEQ multiplex PCR assay. Not all clones reach the TCRdb copy of this immuneACCESS table, which keeps in-frame sequences only. Checked studies attribute under half of the gap to unresolved V genes and leave the rest unexplained. In all, the sample holds roughly 490,000 clones, and 79% of those were seen once. The ten largest make up roughly 12% of the sample. The sequencing input was PBMCs. All receptors come from a middle-aged woman in good health. Some clones in this sample may be carry-over from other donors' samples.

The rearrangement joins TRBV18 to TRBJ2-7, with 10 bases fitting TRBD1. CDR3 size: 14 residues. CDR1 is KGHSH, CDR2 LQKENI, per germline. J was trimmed by 5 bases and V by 0 bases; bases with no gene match: 1. The CDR3 coding sequence is TGTGCCAGCTCACCACCAGGGACAGGGGACGAGCAGTACTTC. Translating gives CASSPPGTGDEQYF.

This clone occurred many times. The chain employs TRBV6-5 and TRBJ1-5, with 9 bases lining up with TRBD1. The germline CDR1 and CDR2 sequences are MNHEY and SVGAGI. The CDR3 length is 15 residues. V lost 6 bases and J lost 4; bases outside the gene matches: 7. CDR3 amino acids: CASRPLDRGNQPQHF. The CDR3 DNA reads as TGTGCCAGCAGACCCCTCGACAGGGGGAATCAGCCCCAGCATTTT.

The chain is built from TRBV2 and TRBJ2-2; D is possibly TRBD2 (6 bases). CDR3 size: 15 residues. Germline lookup yields CDR1 SNHLY and CDR2 FYNNEI. Trimming pared 5 bases from V and 0 bases from J, leaving 10 bases between. CDR3 amino acids: CASSRQRANTGELFF. CDR3 sequence (DNA): TGTGCCAGCAGTCGGCAGCGGGCGAACACCGGGGAGCTGTTTTTT.

Concerning this clone itself: In the same sample, other DNA sequences code for this CDR3. DNA for the CDR3: TGTGCCAGCAGCTTAGGGGGGACGGCCTATGGCTACACCTTC. It encodes CASSLGGTAYGYTF. The chain links TRBV7-2 to TRBJ1-2; tentative D call: TRBD1 (5 bases). Trimming left V 1 base short and J 4 bases short, with 10 bases between. CDR3 size: 14 residues. The germline gives CDR1 SGHTA, CDR2 FQGNSA.

The sample holds a few counts of this clone. The chain has TRBV28 and TRBJ2-5; 11 bases fit TRBD1. With 4 bases clipped from V and 0 bases from J, the junction kept 4 bases outside the gene matches. Looked up from germline, CDR1 is MDHEN and CDR2 is SYDVKM. The CDR3 contains 16 residues. CDR3 amino acids: CASSSRGQGDQETQYF. The DNA of the CDR3 is TGTGCCAGCAGTTCCCGGGGACAGGGGGACCAAGAGACCCAGTACTTC.

V gene TRBV10-2 combines with J gene TRBJ2-2; 13 nucleotides agree with TRBD2. CDR3 size: 17 residues. Germline V gene lookup returns CDR1 WSHSY and CDR2 SAAADI. Trimming at V came to 0 bases and at J to 6 bases, leaving 4 bases not matched to a gene. CDR3 region: CASSESLAGGPPGELFF. The CDR3 bases are TGCGCCAGCAGTGAGTCACTAGCGGGAGGGCCCCCCGGGGAGCTGTTTTTT.

The gene calls are TRBV7-2 and TRBJ2-4; perhaps TRBD2 as D (6 bases). This CDR3 has 14 residues. Germline loops: CDR1 SGHTA, CDR2 FQGNSA. V was clipped by 2 bases and J by 1 base, with 6 bases between them. This CDR3 reads CASSLSGAKNIQYF. CDR3 nucleotide sequence: TGTGCCAGCAGCTTAAGCGGGGCCAAAAACATTCAGTACTTC.

This clone came up a few times. The CDR3 DNA reads as TGTGCCAGCATCCAAGGACAGGAGGGCGAGCAGTACTTC. Amino acids: CASIQGQEGEQYF. V and J are TRBV7-2 and TRBJ2-7, with D possibly matching TRBD1 (7 bases). Per germline, CDR1 SGHTA and CDR2 FQGNSA. The CDR3 is 13 amino acids. The V and J ends lost 7 bases and 6 bases respectively, with 16 bases between them.

This chain uses TRBV9 with TRBJ1-4; the D gene is possibly TRBD1 (6 bases). This CDR3 region has 15 residues. The V end was cut by 0 bases, the J end by 5 bases, with 11 bases between. The germline CDR1 and CDR2 sequences are SGDLS and YYNGEE. CDR3 DNA: TGTGCCAGCAGCGTAGTGGGGGGCGTAAATGAAAAACTGTTTTTT. Translating gives CASSVVGGVNEKLFF. Variable domain in full (rest from reference TRBV9 and TRBJ1-4): DSGVTQTPKHLITATGQRVTLRCSPRSGDLSVYWYQQSLDQGLQFLIQYYNGEERAKGNILERFSAQQFPDLHSELNLSSLELGDSALYFCASSVVGGVNEKLFFGSGTQLSVL.

The V and J genes are TRBV19 and TRBJ2-5; D may be TRBD1 (5 bases). Germline V gene sequence: CDR1 LNHDA, CDR2 SQIVND (reference sequence). The V end was cut by 0 bases, the J end by 2 bases, with 7 bases between. CDR3 length: 14 residues. The CDR3 DNA follows: TGTGCCAGTAGTATAGACAGGGATCAAGAGACCCAGTACTTC. Amino acids: CASSIDRDQETQYF.

The chain recombines TRBV5-4 with TRBJ2-1; unclear D gene. Germline V gene data show CDR1 as SGHNT and CDR2 as YYREEE (reference sequence). Trimming removed 4 bases from V and 5 bases from J, with 7 bases in between. The CDR3 sequence is 12 residues long. The CDR3 nucleotides read TGTGCCAGCAGCACCCAAAACAATGAGCAGTTCTTC. This sequence encodes CASSTQNNEQFF.

This clone was detected a few times. The gene calls are TRBV30 and TRBJ2-3; D not resolved. CDR3 length equals 13 residues. Trimming left V 0 bases short and J 5 bases short, with 9 bases between. Germline values: CDR1 GTSNPN, CDR2 SVGIG (reference sequence). For the CDR3, the DNA is TGTGCCTGGAGTGTATTCCACGGAGATACGCAGTATTTT. Its protein is CAWSVFHGDTQYF.

The gene calls are TRBV28 and TRBJ2-1; D gene ambiguous. This CDR3 has 15 amino acids. Looked up from germline, CDR1 is MDHEN and CDR2 is SYDVKM. Trimming took off 2 bases at V and 6 bases at J, with 14 bases between the two ends. This chain's CDR3 is CASSLPRPLRNEQFF. CDR3 DNA: TGTGCCAGCAGTTTACCCCGGCCGCTTCGCAATGAGCAGTTCTTC.

The chain recombines TRBV5-1 with TRBJ1-1; 11 bases fit TRBD1. The CDR3 sequence is 16 residues long. CDR1 is SGHRS and CDR2 is YFSETQ in the germline V gene. V lost 4 bases, J lost 2 bases, and 7 bases stayed unmatched. Here the CDR3 reads CASSSRDRGVNTEAFF. In DNA, the CDR3 is TGCGCCAGCAGCAGCCGGGACAGGGGGGTAAACACTGAAGCTTTCTTT.

A note on this clone: This CDR3 is also generated by other DNA sequences in the sample. The gene calls are TRBV28 and TRBJ1-5, with no clear D. The germline V gene has CDR1 MDHEN and CDR2 SYDVKM. Trimming left V 5 bases short and J 4 bases short, with 6 bases between. The CDR3 runs 12 residues. The CDR3: CASSPPNQPQHF. DNA for the CDR3: TGTGCCAGCAGTCCCCCAAATCAGCCCCAGCATTTT.

The DNA for the CDR3 is TGTGCCAGCAGCTTTAGACCTTCGAGCTCTGGAAACACCATATATTTT. It codes for CASSFRPSSSGNTIYF. The V call is TRBV7-2, the J call TRBJ1-3; D gene unclear. Per germline, CDR1 SGHTA and CDR2 FQGNSA. The CDR3 spans 16 residues. The ends were cut back, 3 bases at V and 0 bases at J, with 12 bases in the middle.

Remarks on this clone: This may stem from a read error, because a much larger clone lies one nucleotide away. This sequence joins TRBV5-4 and TRBJ2-7; 11 nucleotides agree with TRBD2. The CDR3 covers 14 residues. CDR1 SGHNT and CDR2 YYREEE come from the germline V gene (reference sequence). The ends lost 4 bases at V and 0 bases at J; junction bases unmatched: 0. Written as DNA, the CDR3 is TGTGCCAGCAGCGGGACTAGCGGCTCCTACGAGCAGTACTTC. As protein: CASSGTSGSYEQYF.

The chain joins TRBV28 to TRBJ1-1; possibly TRBD1 for D (6 bases). The CDR3 is 14 residues long. Germline lookup yields CDR1 MDHEN and CDR2 SYDVKM. V lost 5 bases, J lost 4 bases, and 14 bases lay in between. CDR3: CASSPPLGATEAFF. The CDR3 region has the DNA TGTGCCAGCAGTCCCCCCCTGGGGGCCACTGAAGCTTTCTTT.

The table lists this clone with a count of one. The J gene is TRBJ2-3, the V gene TRBV4-2; D is unclear. In germline, CDR1 is LGHNA, CDR2 YNFKEQ. The CDR3 contains 14 residues. Trimming pared 0 bases from V and 2 bases from J, leaving 6 bases between. The CDR3 spells CASSQDRNTDTQYF. The DNA of the CDR3 is TGTGCCAGCAGCCAAGATCGAAACACAGATACGCAGTATTTT.

The rearrangement joins TRBV19 to TRBJ1-5, with D tentatively TRBD1 (5 bases). The CDR3 contains 16 residues. CDR1 LNHDA and CDR2 SQIVND come from the germline V gene (reference sequence). Trimming removed 2 bases at V and 6 bases at J, with 17 bases between. The CDR3 DNA follows: TGTGCCAGTAGTATATCGGGACTCCTATGGGGTCAGCCCCAGCATTTT. Residues: CASSISGLLWGQPQHF.

This clone has a single count. The J gene is TRBJ2-7, the V gene TRBV7-8, with 8 bases matching TRBD2. The germline CDR1 and CDR2 sequences are SGHVS and FQNEAQ. V gave up 0 bases and J gave up 7 bases; unmatched junction bases: 8. CDR3 size: 15 residues. The DNA for the CDR3 is TGTGCCAGCAGCTTAGCACTAGCGGCCCCTTGGGAGCAGTACTTC. This translates into CASSLALAAPWEQYF. Full variable domain (outside the CDR3, taken from reference TRBV7-8 and TRBJ2-7): GAGVSQSPRYKVAKRGQDVALRCDPISGHVSLFWYQQALGQGPEFLTYFQNEAQLDKSGLPSDRFFAERPEGSVSTLKIQRTQQEDSAVYLCASSLALAAPWEQYFGPGTRLTVT.

This clone was detected a few times. The gene calls are TRBV5-4 and TRBJ2-2, with 9 bases that match TRBD1. The CDR3 has 15 amino acids. J gave up 2 bases and V 3 bases, and 2 bases lay outside the gene matches. Germline V CDR1 and CDR2: SGHNT, YYREEE (reference sequence). Written as DNA, the CDR3 is TGTGCCAGCAGCTGGGACAGGGAAAACACCGGGGAGCTGTTTTTT. Translated: CASSWDRENTGELFF.

This clone was detected a few times. The rearrangement links TRBV7-2 to TRBJ2-3; 13 nucleotides line up with TRBD2. The CDR3 consists of 16 residues. Germline CDR1 SGHTA, CDR2 FQGNSA. Losses at the gene ends were 2 bases for V and 8 bases for J; bases not matched to a gene: 7. CDR3 amino acids: CASSLRTSGSVVTQYF. The CDR3 bases are TGTGCCAGCAGCTTAAGGACTAGCGGGAGCGTGGTTACGCAGTATTTT.

The J gene is TRBJ1-2, the V gene TRBV5-4, with D unresolved. The V end was cut by 0 bases, the J end by 2 bases, with 5 bases between. This CDR3 region has 13 residues. Germline V gene data show CDR1 as SGHNT and CDR2 as YYREEE (reference sequence). CDR3 DNA: TGTGCCAGCAGCTTGGGGGAAAACTATGGCTACACCTTC. Encoded protein: CASSLGENYGYTF.

This clone was found once. The gene calls are TRBV19 and TRBJ2-5; the match to TRBD2 covers 14 bases. V gave up 8 bases and J gave up 2 bases; unmatched junction bases: 13. The germline V gene has CDR1 LNHDA and CDR2 SQIVND (reference sequence). The CDR3 spans 18 residues. The DNA of the CDR3 is TGTGCCAGTTCAGGGGAGACTAGCGGGAGGGGATTACAAGAGACCCAGTACTTC. Protein sequence: CASSGETSGRGLQETQYF.